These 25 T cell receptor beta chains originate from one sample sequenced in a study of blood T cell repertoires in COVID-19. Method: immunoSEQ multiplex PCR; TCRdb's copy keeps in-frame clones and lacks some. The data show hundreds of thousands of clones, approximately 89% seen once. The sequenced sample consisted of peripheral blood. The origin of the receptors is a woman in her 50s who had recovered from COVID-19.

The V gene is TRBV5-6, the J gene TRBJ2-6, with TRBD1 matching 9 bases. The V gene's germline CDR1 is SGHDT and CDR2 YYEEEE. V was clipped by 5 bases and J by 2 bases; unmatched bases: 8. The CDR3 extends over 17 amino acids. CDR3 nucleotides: TGTGCCAGCAGAGACAACAGGGGGCTTGCTGGGGCCAACGTCCTGACTTTC. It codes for CASRDNRGLAGANVLTF.

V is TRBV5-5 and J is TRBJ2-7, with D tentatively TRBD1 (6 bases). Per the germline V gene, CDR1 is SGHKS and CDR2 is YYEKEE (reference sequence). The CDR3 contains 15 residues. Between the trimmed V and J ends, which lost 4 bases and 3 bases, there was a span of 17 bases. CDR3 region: CASSPQGNLVYEQYF. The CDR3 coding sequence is TGTGCCAGCAGCCCACAGGGAAATCTCGTCTACGAGCAGTACTTC. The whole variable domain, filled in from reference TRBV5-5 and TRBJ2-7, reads DAGVTQSPTHLIKTRGQQVTLRCSPISGHKSVSWYQQVLGQGPQFIFQYYEKEERGRGNFPDRFSARQFPNYSSELNVNALLLGDSALYLCASSPQGNLVYEQYFGPGTRLTVT.

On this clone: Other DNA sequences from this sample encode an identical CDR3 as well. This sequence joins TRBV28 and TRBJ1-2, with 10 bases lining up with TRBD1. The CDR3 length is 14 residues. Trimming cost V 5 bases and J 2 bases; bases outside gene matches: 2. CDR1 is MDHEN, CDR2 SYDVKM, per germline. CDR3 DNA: TGTGCCAGCAGTCTGGGACAGGGGAACTATGGCTACACCTTC. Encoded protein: CASSLGQGNYGYTF.

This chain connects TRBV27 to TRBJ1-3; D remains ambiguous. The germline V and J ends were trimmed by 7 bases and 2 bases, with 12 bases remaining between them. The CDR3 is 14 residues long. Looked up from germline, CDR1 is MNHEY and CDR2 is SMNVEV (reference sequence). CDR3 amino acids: CASTNGVPGNTIYF. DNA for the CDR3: TGTGCCAGCACCAACGGGGTCCCTGGAAACACCATATATTTT.

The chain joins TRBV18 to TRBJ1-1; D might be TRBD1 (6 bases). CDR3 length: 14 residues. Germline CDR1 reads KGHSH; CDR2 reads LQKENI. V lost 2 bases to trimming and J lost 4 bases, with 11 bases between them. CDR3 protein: CASSPSVQGTEAFF. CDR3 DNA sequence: TGTGCCAGCTCACCATCAGTACAGGGCACTGAAGCTTTCTTT.

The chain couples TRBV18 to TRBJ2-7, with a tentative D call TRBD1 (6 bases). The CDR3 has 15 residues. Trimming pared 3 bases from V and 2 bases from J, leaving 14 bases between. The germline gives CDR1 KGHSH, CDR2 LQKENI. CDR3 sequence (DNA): TGTGCCAGCTCACCTAGACAGGCGACGACCTACGAGCAGTACTTC. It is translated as CASSPRQATTYEQYF.

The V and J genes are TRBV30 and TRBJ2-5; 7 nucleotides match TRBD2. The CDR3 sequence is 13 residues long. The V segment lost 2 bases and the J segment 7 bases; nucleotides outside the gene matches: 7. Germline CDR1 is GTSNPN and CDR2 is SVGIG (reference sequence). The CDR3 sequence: CAWSRERDGTQYF. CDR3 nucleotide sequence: TGTGCCTGGAGTCGGGAGCGGGACGGGACCCAGTACTTC.

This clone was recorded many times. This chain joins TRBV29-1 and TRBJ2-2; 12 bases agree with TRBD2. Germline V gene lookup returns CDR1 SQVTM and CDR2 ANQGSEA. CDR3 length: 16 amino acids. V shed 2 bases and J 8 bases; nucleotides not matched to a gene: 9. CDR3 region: CSVENLAGGFTGELFF. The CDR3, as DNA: TGCAGCGTTGAAAATCTAGCGGGAGGGTTTACAGGGGAGCTGTTTTTT.

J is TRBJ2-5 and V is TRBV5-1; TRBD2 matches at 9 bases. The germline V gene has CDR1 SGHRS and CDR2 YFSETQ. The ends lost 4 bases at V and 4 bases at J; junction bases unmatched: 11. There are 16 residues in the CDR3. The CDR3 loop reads CASSPGAVAGVETQYF. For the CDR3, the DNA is TGCGCCAGCAGCCCGGGGGCCGTAGCGGGGGTAGAGACCCAGTACTTC.

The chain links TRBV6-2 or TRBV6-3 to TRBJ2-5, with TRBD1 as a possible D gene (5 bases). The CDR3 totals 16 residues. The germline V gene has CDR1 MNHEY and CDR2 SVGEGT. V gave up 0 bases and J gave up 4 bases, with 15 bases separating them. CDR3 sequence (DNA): TGTGCCAGCAGTTACTCGGCAGGGTCTTGGGGAGAGACCCAGTACTTC. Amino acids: CASSYSAGSWGETQYF.

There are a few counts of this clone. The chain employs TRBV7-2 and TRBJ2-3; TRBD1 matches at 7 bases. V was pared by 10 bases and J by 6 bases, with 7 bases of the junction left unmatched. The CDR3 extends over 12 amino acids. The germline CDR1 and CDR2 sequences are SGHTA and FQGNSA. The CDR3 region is CATRQGSDTQYF. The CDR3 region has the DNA TGTGCCACCCGACAGGGCTCGGATACGCAGTATTTT.

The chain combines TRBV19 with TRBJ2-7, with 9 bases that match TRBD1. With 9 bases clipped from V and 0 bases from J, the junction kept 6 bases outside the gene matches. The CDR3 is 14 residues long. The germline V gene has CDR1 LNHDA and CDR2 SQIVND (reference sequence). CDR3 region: CASQDRGPSYEQYF. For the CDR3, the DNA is TGTGCCAGCCAGGACAGGGGTCCCTCCTACGAGCAGTACTTC.

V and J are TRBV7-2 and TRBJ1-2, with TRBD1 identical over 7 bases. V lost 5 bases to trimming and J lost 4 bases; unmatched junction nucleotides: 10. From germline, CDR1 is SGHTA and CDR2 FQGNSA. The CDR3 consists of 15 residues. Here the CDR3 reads CASSPRQGWLYGYTF. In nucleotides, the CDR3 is TGTGCCAGCAGCCCCCGACAGGGATGGCTCTATGGCTACACCTTC.

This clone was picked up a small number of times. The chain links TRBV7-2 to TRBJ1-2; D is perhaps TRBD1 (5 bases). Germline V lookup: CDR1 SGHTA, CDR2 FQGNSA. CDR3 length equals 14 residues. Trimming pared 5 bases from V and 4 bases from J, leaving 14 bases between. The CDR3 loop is CASSAQGNRYGYTF. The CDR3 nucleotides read TGTGCCAGCAGCGCCCAGGGTAATCGCTATGGCTACACCTTC.

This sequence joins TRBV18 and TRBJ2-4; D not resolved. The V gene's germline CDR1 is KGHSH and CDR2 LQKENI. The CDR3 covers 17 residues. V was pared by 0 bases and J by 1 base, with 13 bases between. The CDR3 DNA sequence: TGTGCCAGCTCACCACCGATTCTTGAGGCGGCCAAAAACATTCAGTACTTC. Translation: CASSPPILEAAKNIQYF.

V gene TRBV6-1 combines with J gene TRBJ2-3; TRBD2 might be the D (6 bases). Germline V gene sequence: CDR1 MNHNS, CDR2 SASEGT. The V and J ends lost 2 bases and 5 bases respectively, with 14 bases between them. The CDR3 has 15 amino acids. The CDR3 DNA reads TGTGCCAGCAGTGAACTAGCGTACGGTGGAGATACGCAGTATTTT. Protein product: CASSELAYGGDTQYF.

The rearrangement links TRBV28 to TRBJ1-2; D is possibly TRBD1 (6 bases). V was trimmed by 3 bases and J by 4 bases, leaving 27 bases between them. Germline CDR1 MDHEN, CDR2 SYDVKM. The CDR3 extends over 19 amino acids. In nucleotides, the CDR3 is TGTGCCAGCAGTTTCGGTTGGACGGGGCCCCCGCAGGGGAGCTATGGCTACACCTTC. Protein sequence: CASSFGWTGPPQGSYGYTF.

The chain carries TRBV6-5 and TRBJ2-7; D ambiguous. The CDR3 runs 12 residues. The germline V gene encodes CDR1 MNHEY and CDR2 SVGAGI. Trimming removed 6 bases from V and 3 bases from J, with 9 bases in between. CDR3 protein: CASRVSIYEQYF. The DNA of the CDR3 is TGTGCCAGCAGGGTCAGTATCTACGAGCAGTACTTC.

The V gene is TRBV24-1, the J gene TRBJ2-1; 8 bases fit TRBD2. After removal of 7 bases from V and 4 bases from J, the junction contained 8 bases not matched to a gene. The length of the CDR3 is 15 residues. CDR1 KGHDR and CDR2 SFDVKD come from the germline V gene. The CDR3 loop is CATRAPGGPYNEQFF. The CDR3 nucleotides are TGTGCCACCAGAGCTCCGGGGGGGCCTTACAATGAGCAGTTCTTC.

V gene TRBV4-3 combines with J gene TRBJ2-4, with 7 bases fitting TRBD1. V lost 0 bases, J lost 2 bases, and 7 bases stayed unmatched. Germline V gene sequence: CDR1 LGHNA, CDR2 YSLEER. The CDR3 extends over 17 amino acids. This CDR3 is CASSQDMAGGTKNIQYF. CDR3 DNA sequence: TGCGCCAGCAGCCAAGATATGGCAGGGGGTACCAAAAACATTCAGTACTTC.

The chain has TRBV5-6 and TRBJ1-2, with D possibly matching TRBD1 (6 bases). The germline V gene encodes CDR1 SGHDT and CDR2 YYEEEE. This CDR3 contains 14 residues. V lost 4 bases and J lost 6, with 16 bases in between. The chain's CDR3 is CASSRITPGDGYTF. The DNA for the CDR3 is TGTGCCAGCAGCCGAATCACCCCAGGGGATGGCTACACCTTC.

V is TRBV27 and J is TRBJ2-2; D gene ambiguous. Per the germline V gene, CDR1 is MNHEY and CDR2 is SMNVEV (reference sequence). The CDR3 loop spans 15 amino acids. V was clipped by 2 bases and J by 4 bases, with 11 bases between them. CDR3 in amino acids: CASSLGYSSTGELFF. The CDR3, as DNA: TGTGCCAGCAGTTTAGGGTACAGCTCCACCGGGGAGCTGTTTTTT.

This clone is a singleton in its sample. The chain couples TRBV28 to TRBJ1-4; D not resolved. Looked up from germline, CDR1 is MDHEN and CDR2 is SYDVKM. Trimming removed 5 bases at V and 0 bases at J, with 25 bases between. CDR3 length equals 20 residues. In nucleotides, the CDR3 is TGTGCCAGCAGTCCTCACCGAACTCTCGACACCGCCCCAACTAATGAAAAACTGTTTTTT. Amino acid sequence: CASSPHRTLDTAPTNEKLFF.

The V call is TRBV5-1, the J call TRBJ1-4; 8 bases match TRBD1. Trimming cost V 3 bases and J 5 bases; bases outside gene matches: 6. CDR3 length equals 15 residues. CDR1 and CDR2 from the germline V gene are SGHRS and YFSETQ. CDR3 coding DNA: TGCGCCAGCAGCTGGGGACAGGCGCTCAATGAAAAACTGTTTTTT. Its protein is CASSWGQALNEKLFF.

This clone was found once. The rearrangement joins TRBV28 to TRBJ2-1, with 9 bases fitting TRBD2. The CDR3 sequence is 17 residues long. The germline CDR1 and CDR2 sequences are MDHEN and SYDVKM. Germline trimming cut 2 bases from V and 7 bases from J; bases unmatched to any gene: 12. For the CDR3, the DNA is TGTGCCAGCAGTTTAGCGGGAGGGCCTTCCGCGCTGAATGAGCAGTTCTTC. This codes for CASSLAGGPSALNEQFF.